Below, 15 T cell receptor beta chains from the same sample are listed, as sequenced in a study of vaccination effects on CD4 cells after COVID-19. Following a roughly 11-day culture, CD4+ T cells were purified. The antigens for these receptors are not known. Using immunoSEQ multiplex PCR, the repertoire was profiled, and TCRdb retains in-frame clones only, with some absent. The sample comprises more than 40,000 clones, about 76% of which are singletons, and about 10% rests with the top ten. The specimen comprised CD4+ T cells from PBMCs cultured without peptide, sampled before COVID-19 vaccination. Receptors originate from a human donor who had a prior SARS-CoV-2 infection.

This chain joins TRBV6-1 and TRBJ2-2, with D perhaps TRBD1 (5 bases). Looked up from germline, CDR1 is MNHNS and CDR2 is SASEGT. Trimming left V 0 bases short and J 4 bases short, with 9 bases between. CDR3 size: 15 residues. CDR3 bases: TGTGCCAGCAGTGAAGCGGACACCACCACCGGGGAGCTGTTTTTT. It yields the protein CASSEADTTTGELFF.

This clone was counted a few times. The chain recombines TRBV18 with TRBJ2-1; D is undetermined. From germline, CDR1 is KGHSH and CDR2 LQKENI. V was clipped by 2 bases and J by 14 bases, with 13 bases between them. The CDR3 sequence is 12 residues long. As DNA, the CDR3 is TGTGCCAGCTCACCAGGACCGCCTAAGGAGTTCTTC. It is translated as CASSPGPPKEFF.

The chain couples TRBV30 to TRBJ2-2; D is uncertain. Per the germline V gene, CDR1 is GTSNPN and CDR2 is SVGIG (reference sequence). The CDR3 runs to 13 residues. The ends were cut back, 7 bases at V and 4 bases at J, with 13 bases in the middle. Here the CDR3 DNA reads TGTGCCTCTAATCCGGTGGGCACCGGGGAGCTGTTTTTT. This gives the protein CASNPVGTGELFF.

This CDR3 is CASSPGQRNTGELFF. Here the CDR3 DNA reads TGTGCCAGCAGCCCGGGACAGAGGAACACCGGGGAGCTGTTTTTT. The V gene is TRBV9, the J gene TRBJ2-2, with 7 bases aligning to TRBD1. Germline V gene lookup returns CDR1 SGDLS and CDR2 YYNGEE. CDR3 length: 15 amino acids. The trim removed 4 bases at V and 1 base at J, leaving 4 bases unmatched.

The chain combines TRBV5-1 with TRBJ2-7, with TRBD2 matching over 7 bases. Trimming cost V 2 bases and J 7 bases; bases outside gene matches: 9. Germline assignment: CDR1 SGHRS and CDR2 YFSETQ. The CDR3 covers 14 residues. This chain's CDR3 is CASSFPSGTGEQYF. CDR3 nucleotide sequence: TGCGCCAGCAGCTTCCCTAGCGGAACGGGGGAGCAGTACTTC.

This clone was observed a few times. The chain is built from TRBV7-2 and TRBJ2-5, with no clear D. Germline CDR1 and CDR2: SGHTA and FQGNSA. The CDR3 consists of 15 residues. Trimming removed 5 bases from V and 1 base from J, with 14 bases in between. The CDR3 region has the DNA TGTGCCAGCAGCCCTTTTCTGGTATTCCAAGAGACCCAGTACTTC. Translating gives CASSPFLVFQETQYF.

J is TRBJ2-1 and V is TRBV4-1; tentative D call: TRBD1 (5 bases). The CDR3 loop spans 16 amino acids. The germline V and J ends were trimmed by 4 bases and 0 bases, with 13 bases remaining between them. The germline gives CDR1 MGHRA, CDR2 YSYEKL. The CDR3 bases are TGCGCCAGCAGCCTGGACACCGACAGCTCCTACAATGAGCAGTTCTTC. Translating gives CASSLDTDSSYNEQFF.

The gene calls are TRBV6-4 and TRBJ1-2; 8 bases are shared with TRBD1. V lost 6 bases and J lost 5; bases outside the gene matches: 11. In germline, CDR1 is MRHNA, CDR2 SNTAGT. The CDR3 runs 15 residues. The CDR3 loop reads CASSPDGTGIYGYTF. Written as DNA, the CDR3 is TGTGCCAGCAGCCCTGACGGGACAGGCATTTATGGCTACACCTTC.

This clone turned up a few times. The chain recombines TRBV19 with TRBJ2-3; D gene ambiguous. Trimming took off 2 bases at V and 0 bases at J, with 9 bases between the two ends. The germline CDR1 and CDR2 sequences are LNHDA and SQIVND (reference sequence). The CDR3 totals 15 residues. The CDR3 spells CASSITESSTDTQYF. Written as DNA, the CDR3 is TGTGCCAGTAGTATAACAGAGTCTAGCACAGATACGCAGTATTTT. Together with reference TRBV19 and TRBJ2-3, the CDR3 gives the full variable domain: DGGITQSPKYLFRKEGQNVTLSCEQNLNHDAMYWYRQDPGQGLRLIYYSQIVNDFQKGDIAEGYSVSREKKESFPLTVTSAQKNPTAFYLCASSITESSTDTQYFGPGTRLTVL.

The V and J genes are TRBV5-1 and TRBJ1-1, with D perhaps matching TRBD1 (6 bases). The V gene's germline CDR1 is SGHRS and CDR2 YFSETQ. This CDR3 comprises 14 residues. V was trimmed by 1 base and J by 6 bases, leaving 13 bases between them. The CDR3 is CASSLNGGAAEAFF. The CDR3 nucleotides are TGCGCCAGCAGCTTGAATGGGGGCGCGGCTGAAGCTTTCTTT.

Here the CDR3 reads CASSSVLNQPQHF. CDR3 coding DNA: TGTGCCAGCAGCTCGGTCCTAAATCAGCCCCAGCATTTT. The chain is built from TRBV5-6 and TRBJ1-5; D is undetermined. Trimming stripped 3 bases from V and 4 bases from J, with 8 bases between. The CDR3 extends over 13 amino acids. Germline CDR1 SGHDT, CDR2 YYEEEE.

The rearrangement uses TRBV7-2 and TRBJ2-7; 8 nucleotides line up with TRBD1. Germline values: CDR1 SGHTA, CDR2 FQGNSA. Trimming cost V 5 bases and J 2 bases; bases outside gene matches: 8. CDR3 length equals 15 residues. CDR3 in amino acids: CASSPGTGIAYEQYF. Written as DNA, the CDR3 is TGTGCCAGCAGCCCCGGGACAGGAATCGCCTACGAGCAGTACTTC.

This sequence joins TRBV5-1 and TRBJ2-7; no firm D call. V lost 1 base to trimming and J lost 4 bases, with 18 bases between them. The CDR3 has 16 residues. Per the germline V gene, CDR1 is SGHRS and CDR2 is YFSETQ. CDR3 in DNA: TGCGCCAGCAGCTTGACCCACTCCGCCATAGGATACGAGCAGTACTTC. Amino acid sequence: CASSLTHSAIGYEQYF.

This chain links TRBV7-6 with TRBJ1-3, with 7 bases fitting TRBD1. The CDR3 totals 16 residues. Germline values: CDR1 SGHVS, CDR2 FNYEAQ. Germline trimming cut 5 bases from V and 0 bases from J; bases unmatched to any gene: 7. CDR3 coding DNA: TGTGCCAGCAGCCGATCGACAGGGCTCTCTGGAAACACCATATATTTT. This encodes CASSRSTGLSGNTIYF.

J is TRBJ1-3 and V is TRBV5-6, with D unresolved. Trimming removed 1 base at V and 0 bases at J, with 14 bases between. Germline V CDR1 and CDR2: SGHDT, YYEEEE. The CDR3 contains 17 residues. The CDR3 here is CASSLYEAIYSGNTIYF. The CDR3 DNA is TGTGCCAGCAGCTTGTACGAGGCCATTTACTCTGGAAACACCATATATTTT. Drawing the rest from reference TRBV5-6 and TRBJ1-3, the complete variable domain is DAGVTQSPTHLIKTRGQQVTLRCSPKSGHDTVSWYQQALGQGPQFIFQYYEEEERQRGNFPDRFSGHQFPNYSSELNVNALLLGDSALYLCASSLYEAIYSGNTIYFGEGSWLTVV.